This T cell receptor (beta chain) was recorded in a study of post-analysis software for immune sequencing data. Study-wide results and caveats: Patients carried roughly five TRBV segments more frequently than controls did, and TRBV5-6, TRBV5-1 and TRBV20-1 were among them.

V dropped 6 bases and J dropped 2; count of bases not matched to a gene: 5. The CDR3 spans 13 residues. The germline V gene encodes CDR1 DFQATT and CDR2 SNEGSKA (reference sequence). Incorporated into the TCR beta cDNA libraries were unique molecular identifiers, which served to reduce PCR and sequencing biases. A population of about 0.95 to 10 million T cells gave rise to about half a million cDNA molecules. TCRdb passed the PCR reads through MiXCR, listing each CDR3 protein once. The sample lists hundreds of thousands of distinct CDR3 sequences, 53% occurring once. As concerns this clonotype: Antigen specificity is unknown.

Source material: blood. The genes are TRBV20-1 and TRBJ2-7; the match to TRBD1 covers 9 bases. This TCR came from a girl aged 5 to 17 with multiple sclerosis. Here the CDR3 reads CSATDRGTYEQYF. The CDR3 DNA follows: TGCAGTGCAACCGACAGGGGGACCTACGAGCAGTACTTC.